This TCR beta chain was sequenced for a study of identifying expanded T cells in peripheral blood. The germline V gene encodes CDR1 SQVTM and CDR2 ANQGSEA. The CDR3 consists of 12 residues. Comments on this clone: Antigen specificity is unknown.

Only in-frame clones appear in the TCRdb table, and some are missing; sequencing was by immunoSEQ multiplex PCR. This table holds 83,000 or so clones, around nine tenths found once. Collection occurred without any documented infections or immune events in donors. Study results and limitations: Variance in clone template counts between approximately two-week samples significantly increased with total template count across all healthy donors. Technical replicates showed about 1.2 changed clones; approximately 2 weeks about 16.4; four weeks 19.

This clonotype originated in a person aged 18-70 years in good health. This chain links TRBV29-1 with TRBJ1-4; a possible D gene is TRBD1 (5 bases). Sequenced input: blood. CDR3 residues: CTVATANEKLFF. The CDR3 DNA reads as TGCACCGTGGCGACAGCTAATGAAAAACTGTTTTTT. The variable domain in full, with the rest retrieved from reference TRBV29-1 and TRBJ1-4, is SAVISQKPSRDICQRGTSLTIQCQVDSQVTMMFWYRQQPGQSLTLIATANQGSEATYESGFVIDKFPISRPNLTFSTLTVSNMSPEDSSIYLCTVATANEKLFFGSGTQLSVL.